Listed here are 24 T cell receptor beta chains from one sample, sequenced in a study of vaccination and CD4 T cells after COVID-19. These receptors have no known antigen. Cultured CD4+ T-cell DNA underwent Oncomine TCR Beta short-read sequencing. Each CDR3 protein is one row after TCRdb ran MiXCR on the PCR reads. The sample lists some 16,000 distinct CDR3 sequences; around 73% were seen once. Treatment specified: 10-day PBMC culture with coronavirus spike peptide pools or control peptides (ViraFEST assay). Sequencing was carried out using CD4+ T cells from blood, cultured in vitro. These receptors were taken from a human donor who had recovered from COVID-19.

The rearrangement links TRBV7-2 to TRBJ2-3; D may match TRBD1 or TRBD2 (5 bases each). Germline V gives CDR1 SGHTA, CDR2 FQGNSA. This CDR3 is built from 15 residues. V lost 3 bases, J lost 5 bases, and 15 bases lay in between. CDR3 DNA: TGTGCCAGCAGCTTGTTCGCGGGCCAGGGAGATACGCAGTATTTT. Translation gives CASSLFAGQGDTQYF. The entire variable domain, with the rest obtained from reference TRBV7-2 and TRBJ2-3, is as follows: GAGVSQSPSNKVTEKGKDVELRCDPISGHTALYWYRQSLGQGLEFLIYFQGNSAPDKSGLPSDRFSAERTGGSVSTLTIQRTQQEDSAVYLCASSLFAGQGDTQYFGPGTRLTVL.

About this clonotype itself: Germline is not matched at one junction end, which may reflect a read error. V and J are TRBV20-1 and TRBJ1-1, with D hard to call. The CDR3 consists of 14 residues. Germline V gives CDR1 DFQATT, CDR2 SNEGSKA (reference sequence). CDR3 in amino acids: CGAKMDRVITEAFF. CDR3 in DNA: TGCGGTGCTAAGATGGATAGGGTGATCACTGAAGCTTTCTTT.

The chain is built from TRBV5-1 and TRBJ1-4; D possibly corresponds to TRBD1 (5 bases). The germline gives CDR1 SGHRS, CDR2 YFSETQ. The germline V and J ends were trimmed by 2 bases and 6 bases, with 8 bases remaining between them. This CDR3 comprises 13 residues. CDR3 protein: CASSFGGDEKLFF. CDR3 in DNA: TGCGCCAGCAGCTTCGGAGGGGATGAAAAACTGTTTTTT. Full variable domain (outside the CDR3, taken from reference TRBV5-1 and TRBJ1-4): KAGVTQTPRYLIKTRGQQVTLSCSPISGHRSVSWYQQTPGQGLQFLFEYFSETQRNKGNFPGRFSGRQFSNSRSEMNVSTLELGDSALYLCASSFGGDEKLFFGSGTQLSVL.

The CDR3 DNA is TGTGCCAGTAGTATAGGAACTAGCGGGAGTGCAGATACGCAGTATTTT. Translating gives CASSIGTSGSADTQYF. The chain joins TRBV19 to TRBJ2-3; 11 bases line up with TRBD2. CDR1 is LNHDA and CDR2 is SQIVND in the germline V gene (reference sequence). The length of the CDR3 is 16 residues. V gave up 1 base and J gave up 4 bases; unmatched junction bases: 4.

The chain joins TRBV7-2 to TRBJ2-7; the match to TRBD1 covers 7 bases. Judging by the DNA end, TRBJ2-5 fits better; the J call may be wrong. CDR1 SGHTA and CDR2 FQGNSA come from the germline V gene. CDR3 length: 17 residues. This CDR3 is CASSLGTALPLRETQYF. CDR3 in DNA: TGTGCCAGCAGCCTCGGGACAGCCCTCCCGCTTCGAGAGACCCAGTACTTC.

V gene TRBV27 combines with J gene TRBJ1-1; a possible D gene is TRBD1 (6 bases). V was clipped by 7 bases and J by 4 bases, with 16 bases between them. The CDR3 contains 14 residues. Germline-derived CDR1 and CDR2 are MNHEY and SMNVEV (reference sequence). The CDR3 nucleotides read TGTGCCAGCACAAAGGGGGGGCGGGGCACTGAAGCTTTCTTT. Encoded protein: CASTKGGRGTEAFF.

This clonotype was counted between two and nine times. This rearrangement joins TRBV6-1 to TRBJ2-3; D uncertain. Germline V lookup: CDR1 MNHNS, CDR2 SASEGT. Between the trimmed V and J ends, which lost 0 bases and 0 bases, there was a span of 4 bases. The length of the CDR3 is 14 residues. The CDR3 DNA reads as TGTGCCAGCAGTGAAGCGGGGAGCACAGATACGCAGTATTTT. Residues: CASSEAGSTDTQYF.

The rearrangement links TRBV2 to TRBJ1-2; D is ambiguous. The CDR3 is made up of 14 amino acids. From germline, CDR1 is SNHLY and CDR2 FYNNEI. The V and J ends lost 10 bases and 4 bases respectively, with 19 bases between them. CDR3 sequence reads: CATRNQDTGYGYTF. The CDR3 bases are TGTGCCACCCGAAACCAAGACACTGGCTATGGCTACACCTTC.

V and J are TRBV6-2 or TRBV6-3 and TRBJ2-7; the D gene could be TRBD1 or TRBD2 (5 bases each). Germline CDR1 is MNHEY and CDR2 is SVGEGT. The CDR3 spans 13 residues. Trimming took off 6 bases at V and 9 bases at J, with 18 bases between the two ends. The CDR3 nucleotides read TGTGCCAGCAGCCCGGGACCCCTATTTGGGCAGTACTTC. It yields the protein CASSPGPLFGQYF.

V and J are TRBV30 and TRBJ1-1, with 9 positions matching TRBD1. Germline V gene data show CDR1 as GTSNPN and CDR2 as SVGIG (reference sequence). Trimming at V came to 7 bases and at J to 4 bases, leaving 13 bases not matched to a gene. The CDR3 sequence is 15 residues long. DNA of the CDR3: TGTGCCTACGCGACAGGGGGTGTTTACGCCACTGAAGCTTTCTTT. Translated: CAYATGGVYATEAFF.

CDR3 sequence reads: CASSLAGAFPGDTQYF. The CDR3 region has the DNA TGTGCCAGCAGCTTAGCGGGGGCATTCCCAGGGGATACGCAGTATTTT. V is TRBV7-2 and J is TRBJ2-3; D perhaps matches TRBD1 (6 bases). CDR1 and CDR2 (germline): SGHTA, FQGNSA. V lost 0 bases, J lost 6 bases, and 16 bases lay in between. The CDR3 is 16 residues long.

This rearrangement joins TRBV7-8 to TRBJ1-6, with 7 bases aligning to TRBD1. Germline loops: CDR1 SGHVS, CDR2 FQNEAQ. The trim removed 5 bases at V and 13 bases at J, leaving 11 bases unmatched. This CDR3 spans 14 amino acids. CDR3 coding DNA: TGTGCCAGCAGCCCACTTCAGGGGGGAGCCCCCCTCCACTTT. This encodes CASSPLQGGAPLHF.

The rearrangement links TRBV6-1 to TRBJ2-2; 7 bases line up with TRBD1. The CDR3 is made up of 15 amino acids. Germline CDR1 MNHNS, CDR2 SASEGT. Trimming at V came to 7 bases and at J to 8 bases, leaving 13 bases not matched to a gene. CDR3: CASKQGETSTGELFF. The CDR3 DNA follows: TGTGCCAGCAAGCAGGGGGAGACATCCACGGGGGAGCTGTTTTTT.

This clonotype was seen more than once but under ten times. CDR3 sequence (DNA): TGTGCCAGCAGGGGGGCCGTTCCTATGAGGGCTTTCTTT. It yields the protein CASRGAVPMRAFF. The genes are TRBV6-1 and TRBJ1-1; D possibly corresponds to TRBD1 (6 bases). Germline CDR1 reads MNHNS; CDR2 reads SASEGT. The CDR3 has 13 amino acids. V lost 6 bases to trimming and J lost 11 bases, with 19 bases between them.

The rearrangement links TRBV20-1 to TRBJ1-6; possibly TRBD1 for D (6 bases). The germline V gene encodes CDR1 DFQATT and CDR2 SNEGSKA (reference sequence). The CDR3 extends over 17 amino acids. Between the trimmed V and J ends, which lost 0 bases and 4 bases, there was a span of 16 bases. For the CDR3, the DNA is TGCAGTGCTAGAGACCCCTCACAGGGATATTATAATTCACCCCTCCACTTT. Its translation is CSARDPSQGYYNSPLHF.

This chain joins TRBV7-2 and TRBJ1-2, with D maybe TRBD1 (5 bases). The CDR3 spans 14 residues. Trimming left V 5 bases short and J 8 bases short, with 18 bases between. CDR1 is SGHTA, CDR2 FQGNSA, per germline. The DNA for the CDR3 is TGTGCCAGCAGCCCGCTAGCGGCGGGGACGGGCTACACCTTC. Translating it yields CASSPLAAGTGYTF.

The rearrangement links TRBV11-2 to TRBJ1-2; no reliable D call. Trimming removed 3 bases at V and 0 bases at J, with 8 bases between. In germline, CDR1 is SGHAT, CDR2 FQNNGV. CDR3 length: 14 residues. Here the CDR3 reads CASSFSYPNYGYTF. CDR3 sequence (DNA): TGTGCCAGCAGCTTCTCGTACCCTAACTATGGCTACACCTTC.

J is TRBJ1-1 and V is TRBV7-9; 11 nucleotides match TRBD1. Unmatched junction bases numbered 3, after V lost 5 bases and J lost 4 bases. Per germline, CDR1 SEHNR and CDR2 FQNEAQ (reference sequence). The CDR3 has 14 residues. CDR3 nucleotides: TGTGCCAGCAGCCGGGGACAGGGGGGCACTGAAGCTTTCTTT. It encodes CASSRGQGGTEAFF.

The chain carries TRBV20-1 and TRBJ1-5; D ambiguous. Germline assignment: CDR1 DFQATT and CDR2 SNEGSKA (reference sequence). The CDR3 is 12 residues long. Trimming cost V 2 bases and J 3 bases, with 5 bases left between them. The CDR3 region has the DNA TGCAGTGCTAGAAGGTCCAATCAGCCCCAGCATTTT. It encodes CSARRSNQPQHF.

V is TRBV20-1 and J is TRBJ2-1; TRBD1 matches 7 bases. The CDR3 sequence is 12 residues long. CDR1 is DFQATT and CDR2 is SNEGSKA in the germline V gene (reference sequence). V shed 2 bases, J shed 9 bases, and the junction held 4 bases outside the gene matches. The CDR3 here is CSARRTGREQFF. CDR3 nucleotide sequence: TGCAGTGCTAGACGGACAGGACGTGAGCAGTTCTTC.

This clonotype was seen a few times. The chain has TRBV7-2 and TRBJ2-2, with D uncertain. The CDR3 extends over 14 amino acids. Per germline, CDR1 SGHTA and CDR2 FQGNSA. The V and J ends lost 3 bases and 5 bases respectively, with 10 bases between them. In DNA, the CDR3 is TGTGCCAGCAGCTTGGCGGTTACTACCGGGGAGCTGTTTTTT. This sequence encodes CASSLAVTTGELFF.

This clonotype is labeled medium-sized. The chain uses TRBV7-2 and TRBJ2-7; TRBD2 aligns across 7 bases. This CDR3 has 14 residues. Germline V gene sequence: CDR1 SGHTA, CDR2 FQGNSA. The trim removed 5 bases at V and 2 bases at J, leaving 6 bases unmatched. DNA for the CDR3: TGTGCCAGCAGCCTTAAAAGCGGGGCCTACGAGCAGTACTTC. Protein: CASSLKSGAYEQYF.

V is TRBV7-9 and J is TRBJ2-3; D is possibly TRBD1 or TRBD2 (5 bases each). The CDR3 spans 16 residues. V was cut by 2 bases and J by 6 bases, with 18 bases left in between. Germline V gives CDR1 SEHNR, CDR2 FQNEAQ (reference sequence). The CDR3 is CASSLPGLQWGDTQYF. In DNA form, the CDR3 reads TGTGCCAGCAGCTTACCGGGCCTTCAATGGGGGGATACGCAGTATTTT.

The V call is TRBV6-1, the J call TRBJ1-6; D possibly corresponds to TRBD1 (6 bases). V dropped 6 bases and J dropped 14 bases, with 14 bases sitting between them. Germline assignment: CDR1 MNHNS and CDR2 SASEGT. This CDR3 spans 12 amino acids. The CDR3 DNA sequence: TGTGCCAGCAGCCACAGGGAAGGGTCCCTCCACTTT. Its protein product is CASSHREGSLHF.